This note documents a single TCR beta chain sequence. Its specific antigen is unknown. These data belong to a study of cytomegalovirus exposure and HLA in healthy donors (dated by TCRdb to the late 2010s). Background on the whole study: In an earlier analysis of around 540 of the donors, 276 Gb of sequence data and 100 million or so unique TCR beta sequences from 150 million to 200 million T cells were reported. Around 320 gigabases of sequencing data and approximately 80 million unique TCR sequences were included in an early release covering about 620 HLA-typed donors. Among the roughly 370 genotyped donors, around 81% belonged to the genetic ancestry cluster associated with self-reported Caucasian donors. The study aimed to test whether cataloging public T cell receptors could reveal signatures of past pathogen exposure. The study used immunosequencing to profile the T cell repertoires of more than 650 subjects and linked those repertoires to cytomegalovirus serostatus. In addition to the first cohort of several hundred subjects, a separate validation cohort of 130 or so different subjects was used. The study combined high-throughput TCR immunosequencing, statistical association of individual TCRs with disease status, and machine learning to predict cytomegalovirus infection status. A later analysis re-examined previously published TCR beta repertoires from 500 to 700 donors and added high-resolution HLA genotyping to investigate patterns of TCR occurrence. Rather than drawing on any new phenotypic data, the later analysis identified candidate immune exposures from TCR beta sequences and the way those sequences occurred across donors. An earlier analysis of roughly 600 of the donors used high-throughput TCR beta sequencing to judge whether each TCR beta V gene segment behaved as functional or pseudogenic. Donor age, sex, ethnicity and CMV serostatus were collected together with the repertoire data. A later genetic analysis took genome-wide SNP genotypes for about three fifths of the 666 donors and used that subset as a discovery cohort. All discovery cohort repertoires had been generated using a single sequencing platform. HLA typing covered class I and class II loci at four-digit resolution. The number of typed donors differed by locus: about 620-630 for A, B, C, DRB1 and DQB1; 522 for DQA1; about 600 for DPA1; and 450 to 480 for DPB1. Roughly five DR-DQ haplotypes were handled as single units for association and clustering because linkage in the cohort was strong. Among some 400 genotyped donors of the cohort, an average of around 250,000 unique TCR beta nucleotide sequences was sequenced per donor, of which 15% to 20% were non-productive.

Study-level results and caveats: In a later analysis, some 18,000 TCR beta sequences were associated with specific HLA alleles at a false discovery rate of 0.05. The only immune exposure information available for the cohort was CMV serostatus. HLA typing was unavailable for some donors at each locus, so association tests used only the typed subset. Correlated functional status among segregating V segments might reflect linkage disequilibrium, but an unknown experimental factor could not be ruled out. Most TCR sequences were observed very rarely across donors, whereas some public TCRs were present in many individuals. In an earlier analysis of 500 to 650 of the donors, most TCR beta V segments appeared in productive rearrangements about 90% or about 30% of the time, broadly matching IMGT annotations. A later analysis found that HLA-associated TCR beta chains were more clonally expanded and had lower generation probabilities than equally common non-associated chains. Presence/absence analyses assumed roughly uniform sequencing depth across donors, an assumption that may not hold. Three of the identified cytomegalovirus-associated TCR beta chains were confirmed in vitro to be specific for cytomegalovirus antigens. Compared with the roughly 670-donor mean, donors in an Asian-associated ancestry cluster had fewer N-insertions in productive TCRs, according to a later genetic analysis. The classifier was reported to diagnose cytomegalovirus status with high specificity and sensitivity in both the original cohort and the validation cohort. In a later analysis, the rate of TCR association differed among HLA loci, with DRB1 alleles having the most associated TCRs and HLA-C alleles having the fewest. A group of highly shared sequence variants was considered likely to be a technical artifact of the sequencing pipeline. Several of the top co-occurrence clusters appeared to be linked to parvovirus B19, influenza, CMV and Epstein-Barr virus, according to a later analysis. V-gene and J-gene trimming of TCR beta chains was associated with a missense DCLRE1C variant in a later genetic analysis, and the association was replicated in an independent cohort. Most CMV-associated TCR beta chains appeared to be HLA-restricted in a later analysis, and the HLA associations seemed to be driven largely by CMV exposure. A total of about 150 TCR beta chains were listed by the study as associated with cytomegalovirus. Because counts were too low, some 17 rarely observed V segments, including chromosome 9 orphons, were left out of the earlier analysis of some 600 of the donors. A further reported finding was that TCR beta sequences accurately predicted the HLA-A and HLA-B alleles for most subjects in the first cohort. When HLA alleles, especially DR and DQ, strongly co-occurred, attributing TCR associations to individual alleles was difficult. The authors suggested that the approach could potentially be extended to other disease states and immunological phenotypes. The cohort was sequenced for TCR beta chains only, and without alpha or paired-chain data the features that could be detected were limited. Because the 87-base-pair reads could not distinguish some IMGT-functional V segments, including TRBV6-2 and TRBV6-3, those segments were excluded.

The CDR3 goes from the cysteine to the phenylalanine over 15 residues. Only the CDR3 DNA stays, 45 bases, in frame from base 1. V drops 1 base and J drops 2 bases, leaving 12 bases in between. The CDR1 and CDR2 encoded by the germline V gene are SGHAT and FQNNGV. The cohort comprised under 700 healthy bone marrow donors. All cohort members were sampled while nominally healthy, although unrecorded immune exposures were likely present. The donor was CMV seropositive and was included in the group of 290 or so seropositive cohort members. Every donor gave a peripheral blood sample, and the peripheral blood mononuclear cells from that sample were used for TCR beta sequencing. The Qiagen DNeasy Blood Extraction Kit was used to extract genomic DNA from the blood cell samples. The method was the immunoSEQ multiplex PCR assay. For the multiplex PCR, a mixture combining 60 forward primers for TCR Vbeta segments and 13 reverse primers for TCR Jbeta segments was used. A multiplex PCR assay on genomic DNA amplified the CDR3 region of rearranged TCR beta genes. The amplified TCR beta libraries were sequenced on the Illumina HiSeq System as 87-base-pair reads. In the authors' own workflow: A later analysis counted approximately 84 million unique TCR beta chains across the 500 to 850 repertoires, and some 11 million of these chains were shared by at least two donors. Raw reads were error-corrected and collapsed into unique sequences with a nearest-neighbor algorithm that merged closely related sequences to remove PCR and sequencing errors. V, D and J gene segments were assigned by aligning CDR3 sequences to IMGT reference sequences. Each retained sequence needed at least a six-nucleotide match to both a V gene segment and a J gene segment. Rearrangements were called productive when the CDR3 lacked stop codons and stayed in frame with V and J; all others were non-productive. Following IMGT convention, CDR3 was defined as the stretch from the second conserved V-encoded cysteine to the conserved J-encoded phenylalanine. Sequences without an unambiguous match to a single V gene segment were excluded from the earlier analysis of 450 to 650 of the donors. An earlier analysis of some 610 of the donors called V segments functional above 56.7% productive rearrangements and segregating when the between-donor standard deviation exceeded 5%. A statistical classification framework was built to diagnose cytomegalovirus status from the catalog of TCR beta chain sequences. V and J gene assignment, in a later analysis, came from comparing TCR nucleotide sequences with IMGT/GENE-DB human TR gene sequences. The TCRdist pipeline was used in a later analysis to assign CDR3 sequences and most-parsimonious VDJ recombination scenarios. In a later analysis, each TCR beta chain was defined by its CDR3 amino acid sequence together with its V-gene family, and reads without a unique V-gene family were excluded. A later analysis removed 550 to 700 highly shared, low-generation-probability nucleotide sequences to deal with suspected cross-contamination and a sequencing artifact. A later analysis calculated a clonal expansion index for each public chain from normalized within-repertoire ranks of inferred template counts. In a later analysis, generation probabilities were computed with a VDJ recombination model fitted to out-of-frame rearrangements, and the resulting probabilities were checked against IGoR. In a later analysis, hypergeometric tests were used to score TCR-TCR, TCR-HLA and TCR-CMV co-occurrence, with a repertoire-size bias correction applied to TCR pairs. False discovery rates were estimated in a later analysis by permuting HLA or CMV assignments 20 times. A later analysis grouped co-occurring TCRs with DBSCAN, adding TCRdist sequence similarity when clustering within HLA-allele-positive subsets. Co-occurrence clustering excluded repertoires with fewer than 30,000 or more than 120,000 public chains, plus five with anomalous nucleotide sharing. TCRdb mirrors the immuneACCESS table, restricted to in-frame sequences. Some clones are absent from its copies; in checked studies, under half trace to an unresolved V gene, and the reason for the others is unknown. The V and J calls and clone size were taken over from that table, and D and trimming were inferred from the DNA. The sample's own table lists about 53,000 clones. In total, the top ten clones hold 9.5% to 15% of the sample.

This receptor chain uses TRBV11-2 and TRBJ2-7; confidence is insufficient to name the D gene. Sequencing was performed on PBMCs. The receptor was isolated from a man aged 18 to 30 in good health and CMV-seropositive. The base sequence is TGTGCCAGCAGCTTAGGGGTAGACTCCCCCTACGAGCAGTACTTC. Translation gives CASSLGVDSPYEQYF.